This TCR beta chain was retrieved from a study of blood T cells in healthy people across ages (dated by TCRdb to the mid-2010s). About the investigation overall: In model experiments, template switching captured roughly one uniquely barcoded TCR beta cDNA molecule for every two T cells. The donors were divided into four age groups: young (average 16 years), middle-aged (under 40), aged (62) and long-lived (roughly 82). To avoid experimental bias, donors of different ages were distributed randomly across sequencing lanes. The study analyzed two additional independent replicas of 1 million unique cDNA reads from the same blood draw for two donors, one aged 18 to 29 and one aged 80 or older. The study measured age-related changes in TCR beta repertoire diversity using deep sequencing normalized with unique cDNA molecular identifiers.

This clonotype was found a few times. Its specific antigen is unknown. The sample holds no much larger clone one base away, and base qualities are not on file. The full study reports these points: Estimates of total diversity from one million sequenced T cells were regarded as lower bounds and underestimates. As age increased, observed TCR beta diversity per million T cells dropped in a roughly linear way, and a significant reduction was already evident by age around 41. There was a strong correlation between observed TCR beta diversity and the percentage of naive T cells measured by flow cytometry. Compared with the aged group, the long-lived group had more naive CD4+ T cells, fewer expanded clones and increased TCR diversity, a pattern suggesting age selection. Since profiling was done on bulk unsorted PBMCs, naive and antigen-experienced compartments could not be conclusively compared. Because the CMV infection status of the donors was unknown, age-related changes in expanded clonotypes may potentially have been confounded.

The roughly 38 donors, aged roughly 6 to 100 years, were systemically healthy Caucasian individuals from Russia. Roughly 10 milliliters of peripheral blood were drawn from each donor into EDTA-treated Vacutainer tubes. Ficoll-Paque density-gradient centrifugation was used to isolate PBMCs, with at least 6 million obtained per sample. Trizol reagent was used to extract total RNA from the PBMCs, yielding at least 5 micrograms per sample. For every donor, an aliquot of PBMCs went through flow cytometry to measure the percentages of naive CD45RAhigh/CD27high T cells. The CDR3 goes from the cysteine to the phenylalanine over 18 residues. The kept DNA is CDR3 alone, 54 bases in frame from the first base. Trimming accounts for 0 bases at V and 0 bases at J, while the number of junction bases matched to no gene is 4. The germline V gene (reference sequence) gives CDR1 as LGHDT and CDR2 as YNNKEL. Libraries came from 5' RACE. Sequenced using an Illumina HiSeq 2500. A second PCR of roughly 7 to 11 cycles was run with a J-beta primer mix and a sample-barcoded 5' primer. Each TCR beta cDNA molecule received a unique molecular identifier from a template-switch 5' adaptor carrying 12 random nucleotides. Each sample yielded at least 2.5 million CDR3-containing paired-end reads. First-strand cDNA was synthesized from all RNA with the Mint cDNA synthesis kit, primed by a TRBC-specific oligonucleotide. Following uracil-DNA glycosylase treatment, all cDNA underwent a first 18-cycle PCR with the universal primers M1SS and BC2_uni_R. As for the authors' bioinformatics: Each sample was normalized by randomly selecting 1 million high-quality reads, each carrying a distinct molecular identifier. Reads with shared molecular identifiers were discarded instead of being binned into consensus sequences. MiTCR, set to a Q25 quality threshold and the strictest error-elimination algorithm, was used for CDR3 identification, clonotype clustering and error correction. Lower-bound total TCR beta diversity was estimated with a nonparametric unseen species model using Euler transformation. TCRdb took the public reads, trimmed them with fastp at Q25, ran MiXCR for clone calling and kept in-frame beta chains. Identical CDR3 proteins give one entry, which carries the most common genes and DNA. TCRdb, rather than the study authors, made the V and J calls. This sample has around 750,000 distinct CDR3 sequences in its table, and around half of those were observed once. The ten largest clones capture about 42% of the sample.

Rearrangement joined TRBV3-1 to TRBJ2-6; 8 central bases correspond to TRBD1. The specimen sequenced was blood. The TCR sequence derives from a man aged 80 or over in good health. DNA sequence: TGTGCCAGCAGCCAAGAGGACAGGGCCAACTCTGGGGCCAACGTCCTGACTTTC. This encodes CASSQEDRANSGANVLTF.